The T cell receptor (beta chain) described here comes from a study of blood T cell repertoires in COVID-19. The assay was immunoSEQ multiplex PCR, and TCRdb's table has in-frame clones only and misses some. The sample holds roughly 250,000 clones, about 89% seen once. The CDR3 covers 17 residues. Germline V gene data show CDR1 as LNHNV and CDR2 as YYDKDF (reference sequence). Losses at the gene ends were 2 bases for V and 5 bases for J; bases not matched to a gene: 11. The sequenced sample was peripheral blood. The chain links TRBV15 to TRBJ2-2; 7 positions agree with TRBD1. The sequence derives from a man younger than 45 with acute or convalescent COVID-19. Written as DNA, the CDR3 is TGTGCCACCAGCAGACGCCCGAAAGGGGGCTTGACCGGGGAGCTGTTTTTT. Protein sequence: CATSRRPKGGLTGELFF.